This T cell receptor (beta chain) was found in a study of T cells in Graves' hyperthyroidism and ophthalmopathy. RNA transcripts served as the template for amplifying TCR beta CDR3 regions. The TCR CDR3 first-round RT-PCR relied on the HTBI primer set. TCRdb independently ran MiXCR on the multiplex PCR reads; one entry per CDR3 protein. The data show about 520,000 distinct CDR3 sequences, less than 25% seen once. J was trimmed by 6 bases and V by 0 bases; bases with no gene match: 10. Germline CDR1 is LGHNA and CDR2 is YSLEER. The CDR3 sequence is 18 residues long. Lactation, pregnancy, other autoimmune disease or uncontrolled infection led to exclusion of patients. In its sample, this clonotype was seen a few times.

The sequence was collected from a woman younger than 45 with Graves' ophthalmopathy. The rearrangement uses TRBV4-3 and TRBJ2-2, with 10 bases lining up with TRBD1. Sequenced material: blood. The CDR3 reads CASSQELPGQGSPGELFF. Here the CDR3 DNA reads TGCGCCAGCAGCCAAGAGCTTCCGGGACAGGGGTCGCCCGGGGAGCTGTTTTTT.